The 7 T cell receptor beta chains in this list originate from one sample, sequenced in a study of OX40 agonist ivuxolimab in advanced cancers. Sequencing was performed with immunoSEQ multiplex PCR; in TCRdb, only in-frame clones are kept and a portion is missing. This sample yields 99,000 or so clones, of which roughly nine tenths are seen a single time; 0.31% belongs to the top ten. The source material was CD4+ or CD8+ T cells sorted from blood, sampled in a trial of the OX40 agonist ivuxolimab. The receptors come from an adult with an advanced solid tumor such as melanoma, head and neck, liver or kidney cancer.

The chain uses TRBV30 and TRBJ1-1; D uncertain. There are 16 residues in the CDR3. V gave up 2 bases and J gave up 13 bases, with 29 bases separating them. Germline-derived CDR1 and CDR2 are GTSNPN and SVGIG (reference sequence). CDR3 residues: CAWSHPGMGVTLESFF. CDR3 sequence (DNA): TGTGCCTGGAGTCACCCCGGAATGGGAGTAACACTGGAGAGTTTCTTT.

This clone was counted a single time. This chain uses TRBV27 with TRBJ1-1; D call uncertain. V was shortened by 6 bases and J by 0 bases, with 8 bases between the two germline ends. The CDR3 spans 13 residues. Germline V gives CDR1 MNHEY, CDR2 SMNVEV (reference sequence). This chain's CDR3 is CASRGRMNTEAFF. CDR3 DNA: TGTGCCAGCAGGGGGAGGATGAACACTGAAGCTTTCTTT.

The V call is TRBV5-1, the J call TRBJ2-7; possibly TRBD2 for D (5 bases). V lost 5 bases to trimming and J lost 1 base, with 7 bases between them. This CDR3 contains 12 residues. The germline V gene has CDR1 SGHRS and CDR2 YFSETQ. The CDR3 nucleotides read TGCGCCAGCAGAGGCGGGTCCTACGAGCAGTACTTC. Protein product: CASRGGSYEQYF.

The chain employs TRBV2 and TRBJ1-3; possible D gene TRBD1, 5 bases. V lost 0 bases and J lost 4, with 10 bases in between. The CDR3 is 15 amino acids. The germline V gene has CDR1 SNHLY and CDR2 FYNNEI. CDR3 amino acids: CASSEAQGWGNTIYF. The CDR3 DNA reads TGTGCCAGCAGTGAAGCGCAGGGTTGGGGAAACACCATATATTTT.

The chain uses TRBV9 and TRBJ2-1, with 15 bases aligning to TRBD2. The CDR3 has 19 residues. V lost 3 bases, J lost 4 bases, and 11 bases stayed unmatched. Looked up from germline, CDR1 is SGDLS and CDR2 is YYNGEE. DNA for the CDR3: TGTGCCAGCAGCGACCGCCCGAGGACTAGCGGGAGGGGTTACAATGAGCAGTTCTTC. Protein product: CASSDRPRTSGRGYNEQFF.

The J gene is TRBJ2-1, the V gene TRBV4-2; 9 bases align to TRBD1. The CDR3 is 15 amino acids. With 0 bases clipped from V and 15 bases from J, the junction kept 12 bases outside the gene matches. Germline V gene lookup returns CDR1 LGHNA and CDR2 YNFKEQ. CDR3 sequence: CASSQEGTGPSRRFF. CDR3 sequence (DNA): TGTGCCAGCAGCCAAGAAGGGACAGGGCCCTCGAGAAGGTTCTTC.

The chain has TRBV25-1 and TRBJ2-7; 9 bases are a match to TRBD2. Germline assignment: CDR1 MGHDK and CDR2 SYGVNS. The V and J ends lost 10 bases and 4 bases, in that order; junction bases with no gene match: 8. CDR3 length equals 13 residues. CDR3 residues: CATGLAGTYEQYF. DNA of the CDR3: TGTGCCACGGGGCTAGCGGGAACTTACGAGCAGTACTTC.